Shown below are 17 T cell receptor beta chains from a single sample sequenced in a study of T cells in Graves' hyperthyroidism and ophthalmopathy. The investigators amplified TCR beta CDR3 regions from RNA transcripts. When the TCR CDR3 underwent first-round RT-PCR, the HTBI primer set was used. From the multiplex PCR reads, TCRdb called clonotypes with MiXCR, one entry per CDR3 protein. Of approximately 430,000 distinct CDR3 sequences detected, more than 15% appear once; the ten largest clones hold 12% to 15%. The sequencing input was blood. The source of these receptors is a young woman with Graves' hyperthyroidism.

The chain is built from TRBV6-1 and TRBJ1-4, with D hard to call. The CDR3 extends over 15 amino acids. Between the trimmed V and J ends, which lost 2 bases and 8 bases, there was a span of 15 bases. Germline assignment: CDR1 MNHNS and CDR2 SASEGT. DNA for the CDR3: TGTGCCAGCAGTGAACCCGGACTCCTACGAGAAAAACTGTTTTTT. This gives the protein CASSEPGLLREKLFF.

This clonotype occurred many times. The chain combines TRBV11-2 with TRBJ2-7; 10 nucleotides agree with TRBD2. J was trimmed by 3 bases and V by 4 bases; bases with no gene match: 6. Per germline, CDR1 SGHAT and CDR2 FQNNGV. The length of the CDR3 is 15 residues. In DNA, the CDR3 is TGTGCCAGCAGCTCGCTAGCGGGAGCATACTACGAGCAGTACTTC. Protein: CASSSLAGAYYEQYF.

This chain uses TRBV5-6 with TRBJ2-5; 12 bases fit TRBD2. CDR3 length equals 15 residues. The J segment lost 5 bases and the V segment lost 6 bases, leaving 8 bases of the junction unmatched. Germline loops: CDR1 SGHDT, CDR2 YYEEEE. The CDR3 is CASNPGLAGFETQYF. CDR3 DNA: TGTGCCAGCAACCCCGGACTAGCGGGATTCGAGACCCAGTACTTC. Drawing the rest from reference TRBV5-6 and TRBJ2-5, the complete variable domain is DAGVTQSPTHLIKTRGQQVTLRCSPKSGHDTVSWYQQALGQGPQFIFQYYEEEERQRGNFPDRFSGHQFPNYSSELNVNALLLGDSALYLCASNPGLAGFETQYFGPGTRLLVL.

This chain connects TRBV6-1 to TRBJ2-5; 7 bases match TRBD1. The CDR3 covers 15 residues. Unmatched junction bases numbered 7, after V lost 4 bases and J lost 2 bases. Germline CDR1 and CDR2: MNHNS and SASEGT. CDR3 coding DNA: TGTGCCAGCAGTGGAATCGGGACAGCACAAGAGACCCAGTACTTC. Its protein product is CASSGIGTAQETQYF.

The chain links TRBV19 to TRBJ2-2; 8 bases map to TRBD1. The CDR3 extends over 15 amino acids. Looked up from germline, CDR1 is LNHDA and CDR2 is SQIVND (reference sequence). V gave up 3 bases and J gave up 5 bases; unmatched junction bases: 5. Written as DNA, the CDR3 is TGTGCCAGTAGTATCGGACAGGGCTTGACCGGGGAGCTGTTTTTT. This gives the protein CASSIGQGLTGELFF.

The V call is TRBV9, the J call TRBJ2-5; TRBD1 is a possible D gene (5 bases). Germline V CDR1 and CDR2: SGDLS, YYNGEE. The CDR3 covers 15 residues. With 0 bases removed from V and 4 bases from J, the gap between germline ends came to 13 bases. The CDR3 here is CASSVEEGVAETQYF. The CDR3 coding sequence is TGTGCCAGCAGCGTAGAGGAAGGGGTAGCAGAGACCCAGTACTTC.

At least ten counts were recorded for this clonotype. This chain joins TRBV15 and TRBJ2-1; D might be TRBD2 (6 bases). The ends were cut back, 2 bases at V and 7 bases at J, with 21 bases in the middle. The CDR3 is 17 amino acids. Germline V gene lookup returns CDR1 LNHNV and CDR2 YYDKDF (reference sequence). The CDR3 sequence is CATSRRFGGAPRNEQFF. The CDR3 region has the DNA TGTGCCACCAGCAGACGCTTCGGCGGGGCTCCAAGGAATGAGCAGTTCTTC.

Regarding this clonotype: This may arise from a read error, as a much more abundant clone is one base away. The J gene is TRBJ1-6, the V gene TRBV27; D is undetermined. The V and J ends lost 5 bases and 3 bases respectively, with 11 bases between them. Germline V gives CDR1 MNHEY, CDR2 SMNVEV (reference sequence). CDR3 length equals 15 residues. The CDR3 loop is CASSVTTFYNSPLHF. The CDR3 DNA sequence: TGTGCCAGCAGTGTAACGACATTCTATAATTCACCCCTCCACTTT.

This clonotype was counted many times. The genes are TRBV19 and TRBJ1-1; D is ambiguous. The CDR3 covers 13 residues. Germline CDR1 LNHDA, CDR2 SQIVND (reference sequence). V was clipped by 4 bases and J by 1 base, with 7 bases between them. CDR3 DNA: TGTGCCAGTAGTAACACACGGAACACTGAAGCTTTCTTT. It translates to CASSNTRNTEAFF. Full variable domain (missing parts from reference TRBV19 and TRBJ1-1): DGGITQSPKYLFRKEGQNVTLSCEQNLNHDAMYWYRQDPGQGLRLIYYSQIVNDFQKGDIAEGYSVSREKKESFPLTVTSAQKNPTAFYLCASSNTRNTEAFFGQGTRLTVV.

As regards this clonotype: Since a much larger clone is just one base distant, this may be a read error. V gene TRBV6-1 combines with J gene TRBJ2-5; D not certain. V was clipped by 5 bases and J by 2 bases, with 12 bases between them. Germline values: CDR1 MNHNS, CDR2 SASEGT. This CDR3 is 14 amino acids long. In DNA form, the CDR3 reads TGTGCCAGCAGTCAAGGCAGACCTCAAGAGACCCAGTACTTC. Protein: CASSQGRPQETQYF.

V usage is TRBV4-3 and J usage is TRBJ1-3; D remains unclear. The CDR3 sequence is 14 residues long. CDR1 and CDR2 from the germline V gene are LGHNA and YSLEER. V lost 2 bases and J lost 8, with 13 bases in between. In nucleotides, the CDR3 is TGCGCCAGCAGCCAACTGGGATTTGAGGACACCATATATTTT. This sequence encodes CASSQLGFEDTIYF.

This clonotype was counted between two and nine times. The chain employs TRBV28 and TRBJ2-2; 15 nucleotides agree with TRBD2. This CDR3 spans 20 amino acids. The V and J ends lost 7 bases and 3 bases, in that order; junction bases with no gene match: 15. CDR1 MDHEN and CDR2 SYDVKM come from the germline V gene. The CDR3 coding sequence is TGTGCCAGCACCACCCCCCCCGGGACTAGCGGGAGGCCCCACACCGGGGAGCTGTTTTTT. It specifies CASTTPPGTSGRPHTGELFF.

The J gene is TRBJ1-1, the V gene TRBV19; D is perhaps TRBD1 (5 bases). CDR3 length equals 17 residues. From germline, CDR1 is LNHDA and CDR2 SQIVND (reference sequence). Trimming cost V 7 bases and J 3 bases, with 24 bases left between them. CDR3 nucleotide sequence: TGTGCCAGTACCCTCCGAAAACATAGGACGGGGGACACTGAAGCTTTCTTT. Translated: CASTLRKHRTGDTEAFF.

This clonotype was counted between two and nine times. This chain joins TRBV29-1 and TRBJ2-5; the D gene is possibly TRBD1 (6 bases). The germline V gene has CDR1 SQVTM and CDR2 ANQGSEA. Deletions cut 1 base from V and 2 bases from J, with 14 bases between. The CDR3 consists of 15 residues. As DNA, the CDR3 is TGCAGCGTTGAAGGCCACCGACAGGCGCAAGAGACCCAGTACTTC. Residues: CSVEGHRQAQETQYF.

This clonotype was seen many times. The V and J genes are TRBV12-3 or TRBV12-4 and TRBJ2-7, with TRBD1 identical over 11 bases. The CDR3 sequence is 13 residues long. V shed 5 bases and J 7 bases; nucleotides not matched to a gene: 4. CDR3 sequence reads: CASSVGTGGEQYF. As DNA, the CDR3 is TGTGCCAGCAGTGTAGGGACAGGGGGGGAGCAGTACTTC.

J is TRBJ1-3 and V is TRBV30; D is ambiguous. This CDR3 comprises 14 residues. V was shortened by 8 bases and J by 0 bases, with 14 bases between the two germline ends. CDR1 is GTSNPN and CDR2 is SVGIG in the germline V gene (reference sequence). CDR3 sequence: CAGGPRNSGNTIYF. Written as DNA, the CDR3 is TGTGCCGGAGGACCCAGGAACTCTGGAAACACCATATATTTT.

This clonotype was picked up a small number of times. The rearrangement links TRBV19 to TRBJ1-5; D is possibly TRBD1 (5 bases). The CDR3 sequence is 14 residues long. Germline V CDR1 and CDR2: LNHDA, SQIVND (reference sequence). The germline V and J ends were trimmed by 6 bases and 2 bases, with 11 bases remaining between them. The CDR3 here is CASRRGGGNQPQHF. The CDR3 DNA follows: TGTGCCAGTAGGCGGGGGGGGGGCAATCAGCCCCAGCATTTT.